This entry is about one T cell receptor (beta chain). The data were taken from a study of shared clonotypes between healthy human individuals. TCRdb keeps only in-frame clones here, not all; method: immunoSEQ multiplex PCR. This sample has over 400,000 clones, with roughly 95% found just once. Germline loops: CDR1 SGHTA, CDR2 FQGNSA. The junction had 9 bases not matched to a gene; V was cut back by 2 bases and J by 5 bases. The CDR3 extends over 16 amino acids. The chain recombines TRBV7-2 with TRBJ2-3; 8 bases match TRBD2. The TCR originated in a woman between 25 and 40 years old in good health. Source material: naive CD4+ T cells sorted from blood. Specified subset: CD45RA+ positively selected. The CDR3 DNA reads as TGTGCCAGCAGCTTACTAGGAGCGGGAGTGGGAGATACGCAGTATTTT. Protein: CASSLLGAGVGDTQYF.